A single sample gave rise to the 21 T cell receptor beta chains below, sequenced in a study of shared clonotypes between healthy human individuals. Data came from immunoSEQ multiplex PCR; TCRdb stores just in-frame clones and leaves some out. The repertoire holds fewer than 350,000 clones, roughly 91% seen once, with 15% to 20% in the top ten. Material: memory CD8+ T cells sorted from blood. Subset in this sample: CD45RO+ cells pooled with CCR7-negative TemRA cells. The receptors shown here come from a man between 18 and 29 years old in good health.

This clone was observed once. V is TRBV2 and J is TRBJ2-2, with 7 nucleotides matching TRBD1. The CDR3 is 15 amino acids. Germline V gene sequence: CDR1 SNHLY, CDR2 FYNNEI. The trim removed 7 bases at V and 1 base at J, leaving 6 bases unmatched. The DNA of the CDR3 is TGTGCCAGCAACGAGTGGACAGGGAACACCGGGGAGCTGTTTTTT. Its protein product is CASNEWTGNTGELFF. The whole variable domain, remainder taken from reference TRBV2 and TRBJ2-2, is EPEVTQTPSHQVTQMGQEVILRCVPISNHLYFYWYRQILGQKVEFLVSFYNNEISEKSEIFDDQFSVERPDGSNFTLKIRSTKLEDSAMYFCASNEWTGNTGELFFGEGSRLTVL.

This clone was counted many times. The chain has TRBV5-3 and TRBJ2-1; no definite D call. TRBV5-3 is classed as an ORF, of uncertain function. CDR3 length: 15 amino acids. Trimming took 3 bases from V and 1 from J, leaving 11 bases between them. CDR3: CARSSSIGSYNEQFF. The CDR3, as DNA: TGTGCCAGAAGCTCCTCTATTGGGTCCTACAATGAGCAGTTCTTC.

The V and J genes are TRBV6-1 and TRBJ1-2; D not resolved. The V end was cut by 3 bases, the J end by 4 bases, with 12 bases between. Per germline, CDR1 MNHNS and CDR2 SASEGT. This CDR3 contains 14 residues. CDR3 loop: CASSDLMEIYGYTF. CDR3 DNA: TGTGCCAGCAGTGATTTAATGGAAATCTATGGCTACACCTTC.

The chain carries TRBV7-8 and TRBJ1-1, with D unclear. Germline V lookup: CDR1 SGHVS, CDR2 FQNEAQ. The CDR3 totals 14 residues. V was trimmed by 0 bases and J by 4 bases, leaving 9 bases between them. The CDR3 sequence: CASSLAEESTEAFF. The CDR3, as DNA: TGTGCCAGCAGCTTAGCAGAGGAGAGCACTGAAGCTTTCTTT.

V is TRBV28 and J is TRBJ2-7; 7 nucleotides match TRBD1. Germline V gene data show CDR1 as MDHEN and CDR2 as SYDVKM. CDR3 length equals 14 residues. V dropped 4 bases and J dropped 5; count of bases not matched to a gene: 8. In DNA, the CDR3 is TGTGCCAGCAGTTCCGACAGGGAGCAGGACGAGCAGTACTTC. Protein: CASSSDREQDEQYF.

This CDR3 reads CASSLRGTDDADTQYF. The CDR3 nucleotides are TGTGCCAGCAGCTTAAGGGGGACTGACGACGCAGATACGCAGTATTTT. V is TRBV7-8 and J is TRBJ2-3; D is possibly TRBD1 or TRBD2 (6 bases each). This CDR3 is 16 amino acids long. Germline V gene lookup returns CDR1 SGHVS and CDR2 FQNEAQ. Trimming shortened V by 2 bases and J by 4 bases, and 16 bases separated the two germline ends.

The rearrangement uses TRBV10-3 and TRBJ2-5, with 12 bases that match TRBD1. V lost 3 bases, J lost 4 bases, and 9 bases stayed unmatched. This CDR3 has 17 amino acids. The germline gives CDR1 ENHRY, CDR2 SYGVKD. The CDR3 sequence: CAISDFTGTGGLETQYF. The CDR3 DNA reads TGTGCCATCAGTGACTTCACGGGGACAGGGGGCCTAGAGACCCAGTACTTC.

This clone was observed a handful of times. At the DNA level, this CDR3 is encoded by other sequences in the same sample as well. The J gene is TRBJ2-5, the V gene TRBV27; 12 nucleotides match TRBD1. Germline values: CDR1 MNHEY, CDR2 SMNVEV (reference sequence). This CDR3 is 15 amino acids long. Germline trimming cut 4 bases from V and 5 bases from J; bases unmatched to any gene: 5. The CDR3 region is CASSSGTGGVETQYF. The CDR3 region has the DNA TGTGCCAGCAGTTCCGGGACAGGGGGCGTGGAGACCCAGTACTTC.

The chain couples TRBV27 to TRBJ2-2, with 10 nucleotides matching TRBD1. Germline lookup yields CDR1 MNHEY and CDR2 SMNVEV (reference sequence). Germline trimming cut 4 bases from V and 10 bases from J; bases unmatched to any gene: 3. The CDR3 length is 13 residues. The CDR3, as DNA: TGTGCCAGCAGTTCGACAGGGGGCGAGGAGCTGTTTTTT. Amino acids: CASSSTGGEELFF.

In its sample, this clone was seen a few times. Other DNA sequences in this sample translate to the same CDR3. The rearrangement links TRBV7-3 to TRBJ1-1; no clear D. The germline V gene encodes CDR1 SGHTA and CDR2 FQGTGA. Trimming left V 0 bases short and J 1 base short, with 3 bases between. This CDR3 spans 13 amino acids. The CDR3 bases are TGTGCCAGCAGCTTAACAGAGAACACTGAAGCTTTCTTT. Translated: CASSLTENTEAFF.

The rearrangement uses TRBV5-4 and TRBJ2-4, with D possibly matching TRBD2 (5 bases). Germline assignment: CDR1 SGHNT and CDR2 YYREEE (reference sequence). V lost 2 bases and J 7 bases, leaving 13 bases between the germline ends. CDR3 length equals 14 residues. The CDR3 loop reads CASSFGRGRNIQYF. The CDR3 bases are TGTGCCAGCAGCTTCGGACGGGGAAGGAACATTCAGTACTTC.

The chain joins TRBV25-1 to TRBJ2-2, with unresolved D. The length of the CDR3 is 12 residues. CDR1 is MGHDK, CDR2 SYGVNS, per germline. Trimming shortened V by 8 bases and J by 7 bases, and 11 bases separated the two germline ends. The CDR3 is CASGLINGELFF. DNA for the CDR3: TGTGCCAGCGGCCTGATAAACGGGGAGCTGTTTTTT.

The V and J genes are TRBV2 and TRBJ2-7, with D tentatively TRBD1 (5 bases). The CDR3 has 11 amino acids. CDR1 is SNHLY and CDR2 is FYNNEI in the germline V gene. V lost 6 bases and J lost 2, with 5 bases in between. The CDR3 protein is CASRTAYEQYF. The CDR3 bases are TGTGCCAGCAGGACAGCCTACGAGCAGTACTTC.

This clone was seen a single time. This chain links TRBV6-1 with TRBJ1-2; tentatively, D is TRBD1 (5 bases). V was clipped by 6 bases and J by 4 bases, with 9 bases between them. Germline CDR1 MNHNS, CDR2 SASEGT. CDR3 length equals 12 residues. This CDR3 reads CASSDSTYGYTF. The CDR3 DNA is TGTGCCAGCAGCGACAGTACCTATGGCTACACCTTC.

This chain uses TRBV10-1 with TRBJ1-6; 11 bases are shared with TRBD1. Germline V gene data show CDR1 as WNHNN and CDR2 as SYGVQD (reference sequence). The CDR3 is made up of 19 amino acids. Unmatched junction bases numbered 12, after V lost 3 bases and J lost 5 bases. The DNA for the CDR3 is TGCGCCAGCAGTGATCGGACAGGGGGCTTAAGAATTCATAATTCACCCCTCCACTTT. This gives the protein CASSDRTGGLRIHNSPLHF.

CDR3 coding DNA: TGTGCCAGCTCACCACCGAGCTGCGGCTACACCTTC. Translating gives CASSPPSCGYTF. The J gene is TRBJ1-2, the V gene TRBV18, with D uncertain. The V gene lost 0 bases and the J gene lost 8 bases, with 7 bases spanning the gap. Germline CDR1 is KGHSH and CDR2 is LQKENI. This CDR3 comprises 12 residues.

The chain links TRBV5-1 to TRBJ2-3; D is perhaps TRBD2 (6 bases). V shed 3 bases and J shed 2 bases, with 25 bases lying between them. Germline V gene sequence: CDR1 SGHRS, CDR2 YFSETQ. There are 19 residues in the CDR3. CDR3 sequence: CASSSTREPAGPPTDTQYF. The DNA of the CDR3 is TGCGCCAGCAGCTCGACAAGAGAACCGGCGGGACCCCCCACAGATACGCAGTATTTT.

V and J are TRBV5-6 and TRBJ2-7; 10 nucleotides match TRBD1. The CDR3 is 14 amino acids. J was trimmed by 5 bases and V by 4 bases; bases with no gene match: 6. Germline V gene sequence: CDR1 SGHDT, CDR2 YYEEEE. CDR3 protein: CASSTGTGVDEQYF. Here the CDR3 DNA reads TGTGCCAGCAGCACCGGGACAGGGGTCGACGAGCAGTACTTC. Full variable domain (rest looked up from reference TRBV5-6 and TRBJ2-7): DAGVTQSPTHLIKTRGQQVTLRCSPKSGHDTVSWYQQALGQGPQFIFQYYEEEERQRGNFPDRFSGHQFPNYSSELNVNALLLGDSALYLCASSTGTGVDEQYFGPGTRLTVT.

This chain links TRBV27 with TRBJ2-5; D is unresolved. CDR1 is MNHEY, CDR2 SMNVEV, per germline (reference sequence). V shed 2 bases and J shed 6 bases, with 13 bases lying between them. The CDR3 runs to 14 residues. This chain's CDR3 is CASSLGQTGQTQYF. Written as DNA, the CDR3 is TGTGCCAGCAGTTTAGGCCAGACCGGACAGACCCAGTACTTC.

The chain combines TRBV7-8 with TRBJ2-5; D is undetermined. V shed 5 bases and J shed 0 bases, with 4 bases lying between them. Germline V gene sequence: CDR1 SGHVS, CDR2 FQNEAQ. The CDR3 sequence is 12 residues long. The CDR3 DNA is TGTGCCAGCAGCCAGCACCAAGAGACCCAGTACTTC. The encoded protein is CASSQHQETQYF.

In this sample, this clone turned up once. The chain is built from TRBV11-2 and TRBJ1-2; D remains ambiguous. CDR3 size: 13 residues. Germline CDR1 reads SGHAT; CDR2 reads FQNNGV. Trimming took off 4 bases at V and 3 bases at J, with 9 bases between the two ends. CDR3: CASSSLRDYGYTF. In DNA, the CDR3 is TGTGCCAGCAGCTCCCTCAGAGACTATGGCTACACCTTC.